A selection of T cell receptor beta chains follows, all from one sample in a study of shared clonotypes between healthy human individuals. Generated by immunoSEQ multiplex PCR, the TCRdb table keeps only in-frame clones and is missing some. The table includes about 680,000 clones, 92% detected once. Material: naive CD8+ T cells sorted from blood. Every receptor here comes from a man aged 30 to 39 in good health. Both conserved end residues are part of each CDR3. The D gene is left open where the match is weak. For some rows the clone size is stated as once, few or many, or as a class when expanded; others skip it.

CDR3: CASSDAASGRNEQFF
DNA: TGTGCCAGCAGTGACGCGGCTAGCGGGAGGAATGAGCAGTTCTTC
J: TRBJ2-1
V: TRBV5-5
D: TRBD2
size: NA

CDR3: CASGFFTGGSYNEQFF
DNA: TGTGCTAGTGGTTTTTTCACGGGCGGGTCCTACAATGAGCAGTTCTTC
J: TRBJ2-1
V: TRBV12-5
D: NA
size: NA

CDR3: CASSLEGTSGTLRQYF
DNA: TGTGCCAGCAGCTTAGAAGGGACTAGCGGGACCCTCAGGCAGTATTTT
J: TRBJ2-3
V: TRBV7-9
D: TRBD2
size: NA

CDR3: CASSLNPGSSYEQYF
DNA: TGTGCCAGCAGCTTAAATCCAGGAAGCTCCTACGAGCAGTACTTC
J: TRBJ2-7
V: TRBV7-9
D: NA
size: NA

CDR3: CASSLSFFGTDTQYF
DNA: TGTGCCAGCAGCTTATCGTTTTTCGGCACAGATACGCAGTATTTT
J: TRBJ2-3
V: TRBV11-2
D: NA
size: NA

CDR3: CASTPRRARETQYF
DNA: TGTGCCAGCACCCCTCGGAGAGCCAGGGAGACCCAGTACTTC
J: TRBJ2-5
V: TRBV7-8
D: NA
size: NA

CDR3: CASSLGFHEQYF
DNA: TGTGCCAGCAGCTTAGGATTCCACGAGCAGTACTTC
J: TRBJ2-7
V: TRBV13
D: NA
size: NA

CDR3: CASSLVFPGLGYTF
DNA: TGCGCCAGCAGCTTGGTTTTTCCGGGCCTTGGCTACACCTTC
J: TRBJ1-2
V: TRBV5-1
D: NA
size: NA

CDR3: CASLGGDTYEQYF
DNA: TGTGCCAGCCTCGGAGGCGATACCTACGAGCAGTACTTC
J: TRBJ2-7
V: TRBV7-2
D: NA
size: NA

CDR3: CASSLSSGNYEQYF
DNA: TGTGCCAGCAGCTTGAGTAGCGGGAACTACGAGCAGTACTTC
J: TRBJ2-7
V: TRBV5-4
D: TRBD2
size: NA

CDR3: CASSPDRGRAYEQYF
DNA: TGTGCCAGTAGTCCCGACAGGGGGCGTGCCTACGAGCAGTACTTC
J: TRBJ2-7
V: TRBV19
D: TRBD1
size: NA

CDR3: CASSQLAGGNEQFF
DNA: TGTGCCAGCAGTCAACTAGCGGGAGGGAATGAGCAGTTCTTC
J: TRBJ2-1
V: TRBV27
D: TRBD2
size: NA

CDR3: CASSRLAETPTGELFF
DNA: TGCGCCAGCAGCCGATTGGCCGAGACACCCACCGGGGAGCTGTTTTTT
J: TRBJ2-2
V: TRBV5-1
D: NA
size: NA

CDR3: CASSITHNNEQFF
DNA: TGTGCCAGTAGTATAACCCATAACAATGAGCAGTTCTTC
J: TRBJ2-1
V: TRBV19
D: NA
size: NA

CDR3: CSVDAGGRTDTQYF
DNA: TGCAGCGTTGACGCAGGGGGTAGGACAGATACGCAGTATTTT
J: TRBJ2-3
V: TRBV29-1
D: TRBD1
size: NA

CDR3: CASSYTWAGETQYF
DNA: TGTGCCAGCAGTTATACCTGGGCGGGGGAGACCCAGTACTTC
J: TRBJ2-5
V: TRBV6-5
D: NA
size: NA

CDR3: CASSEQGGNSNQPQHF
DNA: TGTGCCAGCAGCGAACAGGGCGGCAATAGCAATCAGCCCCAGCATTTT
J: TRBJ1-5
V: TRBV25-1
D: NA
size: once

CDR3: CASSLRTSDNEQFF
DNA: TGTGCCAGCAGCCTAAGGACTAGCGACAATGAGCAGTTCTTC
J: TRBJ2-1
V: TRBV11-2
D: TRBD2
size: NA

CDR3: CASSQDHEWSADTQYF
DNA: TGCGCCAGCAGCCAAGATCACGAGTGGAGCGCGGATACGCAGTATTTT
J: TRBJ2-3
V: TRBV4-3
D: NA
size: NA

CDR3: CASSSPNEWTQYF
DNA: TGTGCCAGCAGCTCTCCTAACGAGTGGACCCAGTACTTC
J: TRBJ2-5
V: TRBV7-2
D: NA
size: NA

CDR3: CASSPTGVGTGELFF
DNA: TGCGCCAGCAGCCCAACAGGGGTTGGCACCGGGGAGCTGTTTTTT
J: TRBJ2-2
V: TRBV4-1
D: TRBD1
size: NA

CDR3: CASSFYGRADTQYF
DNA: TGTGCCAGCAGTTTTTACGGCAGGGCAGATACGCAGTATTTT
J: TRBJ2-3
V: TRBV28
D: NA
size: NA

CDR3: CASSPLPGGYGYTF
DNA: TGTGCCAGCAGCCCCCTTCCAGGGGGGTATGGCTACACCTTC
J: TRBJ1-2
V: TRBV7-2
D: TRBD1
size: NA

CDR3: CASSLGGFTDTQYF
DNA: TGTGCCAGCAGTTTAGGCGGTTTCACAGATACGCAGTATTTT
J: TRBJ2-3
V: TRBV6-5
D: NA
size: NA

CDR3: CSVDQGLALQETQYF
DNA: TGCAGCGTTGATCAGGGACTAGCGCTCCAAGAGACCCAGTACTTC
J: TRBJ2-5
V: TRBV29-1
D: TRBD2
size: NA

CDR3: CSGTGINTEAFF
DNA: TGCAGCGGGACAGGGATCAACACTGAAGCTTTCTTT
J: TRBJ1-1
V: TRBV29-1
D: TRBD1
size: NA

CDR3: CASGWGDEQYF
DNA: TGTGCCAGCGGTTGGGGGGACGAGCAGTACTTC
J: TRBJ2-7
V: TRBV2
D: NA
size: NA

CDR3: CASGTSGHNEQFF
DNA: TGTGCCAGCGGGACTAGCGGACACAATGAGCAGTTCTTC
J: TRBJ2-1
V: TRBV9
D: TRBD2
size: NA

CDR3: CASSEGFGGANVLTF
DNA: TGTGCCAGCAGTGAAGGGTTTGGCGGGGCCAACGTCCTGACTTTC
J: TRBJ2-6
V: TRBV6-1
D: NA
size: NA

CDR3: CASSIAGGAYNEQFF
DNA: TGTGCCAGCAGTATAGCGGGAGGCGCCTACAATGAGCAGTTCTTC
J: TRBJ2-1
V: TRBV6-5
D: TRBD2
size: NA

CDR3: CASSPGTSGNTIYF
DNA: TGTGCCAGCAGCCCCGGGACCTCTGGAAACACCATATATTTT
J: TRBJ1-3
V: TRBV7-2
D: NA
size: NA

CDR3: CASSPPFYLGSGANVLTF
DNA: TGCGCCAGCAGTCCACCCTTTTATCTCGGGTCTGGGGCCAACGTCCTGACTTTC
J: TRBJ2-6
V: TRBV23-1
D: NA
size: NA

CDR3: CASSSPRDFNEQFF
DNA: TGTGCCAGCAGTTCTCCCCGGGACTTCAATGAGCAGTTCTTC
J: TRBJ2-1
V: TRBV28
D: NA
size: once

CDR3: CASSVDRENTEAFF
DNA: TGTGCCAGCAGCGTAGACAGAGAAAACACTGAAGCTTTCTTT
J: TRBJ1-1
V: TRBV9
D: NA
size: NA

CDR3: CASSVGELGTYNEQFF
DNA: TGTGCCAGCAGCGTAGGGGAGCTGGGGACCTACAATGAGCAGTTCTTC
J: TRBJ2-1
V: TRBV9
D: NA
size: NA

CDR3: CASSLGVGADEQYF
DNA: TGCGCCAGCAGCTTAGGCGTGGGGGCGGACGAGCAGTACTTC
J: TRBJ2-7
V: TRBV5-1
D: NA
size: NA

CDR3: CSVILFQQSELGYTF
DNA: TGCAGCGTTATTCTTTTTCAGCAATCCGAACTTGGCTACACCTTC
J: TRBJ1-2
V: TRBV29-1
D: NA
size: NA

CDR3: CASSQVAGGPSDTQYF
DNA: TGTGCCAGCAGCCAGGTAGCGGGAGGGCCTTCAGATACGCAGTATTTT
J: TRBJ2-3
V: TRBV14
D: TRBD2
size: NA

CDR3: CASRGKGPYEQYF
DNA: TGTGCCAGCAGGGGAAAGGGACCCTACGAGCAGTACTTC
J: TRBJ2-7
V: TRBV27
D: NA
size: NA

CDR3: CASSSRTGGDGELFF
DNA: TGTGCCAGCAGTTCCCGGACAGGGGGTGACGGGGAGCTGTTTTTT
J: TRBJ2-2
V: TRBV28
D: TRBD1
size: NA

CDR3: CSVEGRRTEAFF
DNA: TGCAGCGTTGAAGGGCGTAGGACTGAAGCTTTCTTT
J: TRBJ1-1
V: TRBV29-1
D: NA
size: NA

CDR3: CASSEQLTGPGELFF
DNA: TGTGCCAGCAGTGAACAATTGACAGGTCCCGGGGAGCTGTTTTTT
J: TRBJ2-2
V: TRBV6-1
D: NA
size: NA

CDR3: CASSPVEGALTGELFF
DNA: TGTGCCAGCAGCCCAGTTGAGGGGGCTTTAACCGGGGAGCTGTTTTTT
J: TRBJ2-2
V: TRBV5-6
D: TRBD1
size: once

CDR3: CATSRDTPRDTGELFF
DNA: TGTGCCACCAGCAGAGATACCCCGAGGGACACCGGGGAGCTGTTTTTT
J: TRBJ2-2
V: TRBV15
D: NA
size: NA

CDR3: CAISESLSGTYGYTF
DNA: TGTGCCATCAGTGAGTCACTTTCAGGGACCTATGGCTACACCTTC
J: TRBJ1-2
V: TRBV10-3
D: NA
size: NA

CDR3: CASSANRDSVSNEQFF
DNA: TGTGCCAGCAGCGCCAACCGGGACTCCGTGAGTAATGAGCAGTTCTTC
J: TRBJ2-1
V: TRBV9
D: NA
size: NA

CDR3: CASSTDKIRQGGFGETQYF
DNA: TGTGCCAGCAGTACGGACAAAATAAGACAGGGAGGTTTTGGAGAGACCCAGTACTTC
J: TRBJ2-5
V: TRBV28
D: NA
size: NA

CDR3: CASSQDLAGGPTDEQFF
DNA: TGCGCCAGCAGCCAAGATCTAGCGGGAGGGCCTACCGATGAGCAGTTCTTC
J: TRBJ2-1
V: TRBV4-3
D: TRBD2
size: NA